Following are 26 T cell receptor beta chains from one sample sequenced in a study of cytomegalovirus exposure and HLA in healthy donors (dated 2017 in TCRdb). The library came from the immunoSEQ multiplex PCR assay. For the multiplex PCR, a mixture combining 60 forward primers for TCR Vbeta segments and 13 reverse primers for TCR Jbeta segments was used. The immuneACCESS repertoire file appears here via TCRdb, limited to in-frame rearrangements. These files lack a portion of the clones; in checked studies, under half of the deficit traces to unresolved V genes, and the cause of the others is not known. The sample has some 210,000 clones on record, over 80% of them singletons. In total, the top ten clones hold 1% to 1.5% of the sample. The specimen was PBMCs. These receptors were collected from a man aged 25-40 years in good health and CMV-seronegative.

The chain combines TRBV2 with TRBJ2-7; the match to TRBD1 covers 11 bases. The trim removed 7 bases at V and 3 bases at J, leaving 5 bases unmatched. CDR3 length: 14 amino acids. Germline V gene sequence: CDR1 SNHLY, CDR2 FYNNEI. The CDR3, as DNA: TGTGCCAGCATGCACGGGACAGGGGGCTACGAGCAGTACTTC. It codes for CASMHGTGGYEQYF. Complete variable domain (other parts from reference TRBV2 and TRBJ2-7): EPEVTQTPSHQVTQMGQEVILRCVPISNHLYFYWYRQILGQKVEFLVSFYNNEISEKSEIFDDQFSVERPDGSNFTLKIRSTKLEDSAMYFCASMHGTGGYEQYFGPGTRLTVT.

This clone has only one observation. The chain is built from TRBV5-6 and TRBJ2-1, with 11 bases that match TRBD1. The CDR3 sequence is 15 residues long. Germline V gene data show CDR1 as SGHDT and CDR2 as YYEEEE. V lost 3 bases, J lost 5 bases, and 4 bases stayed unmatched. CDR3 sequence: CASSWTGGSDNEQFF. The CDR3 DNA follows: TGTGCCAGCAGCTGGACAGGGGGCAGTGACAATGAGCAGTTCTTC.

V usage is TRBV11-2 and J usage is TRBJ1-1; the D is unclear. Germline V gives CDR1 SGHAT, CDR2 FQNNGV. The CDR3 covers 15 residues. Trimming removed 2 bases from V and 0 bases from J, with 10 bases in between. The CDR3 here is CASSLNGQMNTEAFF. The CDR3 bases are TGTGCCAGCAGCTTAAATGGGCAGATGAACACTGAAGCTTTCTTT. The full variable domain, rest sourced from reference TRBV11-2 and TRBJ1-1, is EAGVAQSPRYKIIEKRQSVAFWCNPISGHATLYWYQQILGQGPKLLIQFQNNGVVDDSQLPKDRFSAERLKGVDSTLKIQPAKLEDSAVYLCASSLNGQMNTEAFFGQGTRLTVV.

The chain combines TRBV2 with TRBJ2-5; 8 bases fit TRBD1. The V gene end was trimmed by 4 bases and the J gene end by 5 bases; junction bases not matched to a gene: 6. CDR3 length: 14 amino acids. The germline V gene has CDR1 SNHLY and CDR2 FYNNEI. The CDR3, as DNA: TGTGCCAGCAGTGTGGACAGGGCGGGCGAGACCCAGTACTTC. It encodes CASSVDRAGETQYF.

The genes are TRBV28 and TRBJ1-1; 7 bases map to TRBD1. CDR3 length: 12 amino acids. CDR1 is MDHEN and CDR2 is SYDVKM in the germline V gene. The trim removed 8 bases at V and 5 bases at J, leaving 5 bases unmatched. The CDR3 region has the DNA TGTGCCAGCGCAGGGGGACTTACTGAAGCTTTCTTT. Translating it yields CASAGGLTEAFF. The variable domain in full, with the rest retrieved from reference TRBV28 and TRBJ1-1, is DVKVTQSSRYLVKRTGEKVFLECVQDMDHENMFWYRQDPGLGLRLIYFSYDVKMKEKGDIPEGYSVSREKKERFSLILESASTNQTSMYLCASAGGLTEAFFGQGTRLTVV.

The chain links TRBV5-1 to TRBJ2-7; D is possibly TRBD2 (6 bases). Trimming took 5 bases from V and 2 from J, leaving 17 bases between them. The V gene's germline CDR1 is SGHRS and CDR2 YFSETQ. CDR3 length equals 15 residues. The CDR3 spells CASRAGSGFPYEQYF. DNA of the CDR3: TGCGCCAGCAGGGCGGGCAGCGGGTTTCCCTACGAGCAGTACTTC.

The CDR3 spells CATTKSMSDTGELFF. CDR3 nucleotides: TGTGCCACCACCAAATCAATGTCGGACACCGGGGAGCTGTTTTTT. V usage is TRBV5-4 and J usage is TRBJ2-2, with unresolved D. Germline assignment: CDR1 SGHNT and CDR2 YYREEE (reference sequence). This CDR3 has 15 residues. V shed 9 bases and J shed 3 bases, with 18 bases lying between them.

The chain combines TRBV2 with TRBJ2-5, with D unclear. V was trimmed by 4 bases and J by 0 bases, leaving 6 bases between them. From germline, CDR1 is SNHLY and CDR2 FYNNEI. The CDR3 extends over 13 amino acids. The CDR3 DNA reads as TGTGCCAGCAGTGCCAGTTACCAAGAGACCCAGTACTTC. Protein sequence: CASSASYQETQYF.

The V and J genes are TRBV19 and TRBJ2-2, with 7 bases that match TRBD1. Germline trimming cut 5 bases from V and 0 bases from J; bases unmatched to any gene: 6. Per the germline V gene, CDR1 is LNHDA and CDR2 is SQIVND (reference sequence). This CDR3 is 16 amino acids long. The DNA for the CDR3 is TGTGCCAGTAGTCCCTGGGGGACAGCGAACACCGGGGAGCTGTTTTTT. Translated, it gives CASSPWGTANTGELFF.

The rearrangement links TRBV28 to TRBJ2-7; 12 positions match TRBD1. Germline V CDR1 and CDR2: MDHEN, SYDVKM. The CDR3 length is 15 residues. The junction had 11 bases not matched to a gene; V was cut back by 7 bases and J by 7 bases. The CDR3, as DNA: TGTGCCAGCACCCGTGGGGACAGGGGGCTGCGTGAGCAGTACTTC. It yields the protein CASTRGDRGLREQYF.

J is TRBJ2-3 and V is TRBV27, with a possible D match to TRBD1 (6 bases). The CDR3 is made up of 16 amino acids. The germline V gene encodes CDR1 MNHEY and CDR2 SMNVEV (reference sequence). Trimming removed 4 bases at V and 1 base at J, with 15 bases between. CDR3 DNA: TGTGCCAGCAGTTCGGTAGGGGGAGAAGGCACAGATACGCAGTATTTT. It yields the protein CASSSVGGEGTDTQYF.

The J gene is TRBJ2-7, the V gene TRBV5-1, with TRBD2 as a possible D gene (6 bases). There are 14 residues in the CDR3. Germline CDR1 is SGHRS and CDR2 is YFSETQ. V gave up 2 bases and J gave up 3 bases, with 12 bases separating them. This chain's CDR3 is CASSFGGTRYEQYF. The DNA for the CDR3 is TGCGCCAGCAGCTTTGGGGGGACCCGCTACGAGCAGTACTTC.

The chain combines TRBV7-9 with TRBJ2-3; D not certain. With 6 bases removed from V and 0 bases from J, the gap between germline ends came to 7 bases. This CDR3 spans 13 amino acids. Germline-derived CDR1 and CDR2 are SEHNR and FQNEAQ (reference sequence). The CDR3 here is CASRASSTDTQYF. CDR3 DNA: TGTGCCAGCAGGGCCTCTAGCACAGATACGCAGTATTTT.

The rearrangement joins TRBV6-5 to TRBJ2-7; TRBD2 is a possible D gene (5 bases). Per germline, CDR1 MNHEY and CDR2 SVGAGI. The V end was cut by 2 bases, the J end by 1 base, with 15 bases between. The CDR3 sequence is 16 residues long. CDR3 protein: CASSYGPSGVSYEQYF. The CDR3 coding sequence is TGTGCCAGCAGTTACGGACCTTCCGGGGTTTCCTACGAGCAGTACTTC.

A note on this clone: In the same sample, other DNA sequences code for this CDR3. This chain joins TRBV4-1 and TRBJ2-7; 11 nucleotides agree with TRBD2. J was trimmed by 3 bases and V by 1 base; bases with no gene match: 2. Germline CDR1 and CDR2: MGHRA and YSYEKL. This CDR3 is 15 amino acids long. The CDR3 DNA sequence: TGCGCCAGCAGCCAAGGCGGGACTAGCGGCTACGAGCAGTACTTC. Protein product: CASSQGGTSGYEQYF.

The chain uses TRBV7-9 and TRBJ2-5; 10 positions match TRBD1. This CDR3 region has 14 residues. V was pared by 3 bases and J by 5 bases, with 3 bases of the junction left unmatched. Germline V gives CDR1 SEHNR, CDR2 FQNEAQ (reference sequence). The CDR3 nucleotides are TGTGCCAGCAGCTTTGGGGACAGGGGCGAGACCCAGTACTTC. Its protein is CASSFGDRGETQYF. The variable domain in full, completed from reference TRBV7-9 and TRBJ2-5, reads DTGVSQNPRHKITKRGQNVTFRCDPISEHNRLYWYRQTLGQGPEFLTYFQNEAQLEKSRLLSDRFSAERPKGSFSTLEIQRTEQGDSAMYLCASSFGDRGETQYFGPGTRLLVL.

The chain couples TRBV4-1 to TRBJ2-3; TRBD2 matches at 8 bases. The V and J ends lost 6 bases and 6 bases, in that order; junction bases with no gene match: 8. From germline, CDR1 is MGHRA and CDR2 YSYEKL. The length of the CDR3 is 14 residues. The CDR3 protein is CASSERGSGDTQYF. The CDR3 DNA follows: TGCGCCAGCAGTGAGCGGGGGTCGGGGGATACGCAGTATTTT.

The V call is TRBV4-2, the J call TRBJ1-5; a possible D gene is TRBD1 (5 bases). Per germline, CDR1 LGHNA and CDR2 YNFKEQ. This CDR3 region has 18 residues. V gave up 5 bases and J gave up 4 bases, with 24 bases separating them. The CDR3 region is CASSGTLRRGLGNQPQHF. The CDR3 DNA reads TGTGCCAGCAGCGGCACCCTGCGGAGGGGCTTAGGGAATCAGCCCCAGCATTTT.

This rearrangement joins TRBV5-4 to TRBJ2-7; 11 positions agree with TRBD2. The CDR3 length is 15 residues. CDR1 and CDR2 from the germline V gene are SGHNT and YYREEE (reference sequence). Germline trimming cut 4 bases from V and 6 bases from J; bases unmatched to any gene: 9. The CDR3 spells CASSLGTSGSREQYF. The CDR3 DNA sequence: TGTGCCAGCAGCCTCGGGACTAGCGGAAGTCGCGAGCAGTACTTC.

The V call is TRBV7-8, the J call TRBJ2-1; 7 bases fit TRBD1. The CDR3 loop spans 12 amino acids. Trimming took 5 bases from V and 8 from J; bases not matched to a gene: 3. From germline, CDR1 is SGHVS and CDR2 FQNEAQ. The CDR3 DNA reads TGTGCCAGCAGCACGGGACAGCATGAGCAGTTCTTC. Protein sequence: CASSTGQHEQFF.

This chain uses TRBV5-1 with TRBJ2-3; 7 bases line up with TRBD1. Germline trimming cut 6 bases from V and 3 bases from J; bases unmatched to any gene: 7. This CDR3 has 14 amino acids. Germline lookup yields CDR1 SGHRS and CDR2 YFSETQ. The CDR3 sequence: CASMLTGMTDTQYF. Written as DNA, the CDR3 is TGCGCCAGCATGCTGACAGGGATGACAGATACGCAGTATTTT.

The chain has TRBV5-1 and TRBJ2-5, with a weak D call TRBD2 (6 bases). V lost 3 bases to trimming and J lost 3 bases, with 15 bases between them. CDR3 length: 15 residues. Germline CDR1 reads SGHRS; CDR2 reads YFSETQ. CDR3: CASSSLFSGEETQYF. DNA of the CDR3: TGCGCCAGCAGCTCCCTATTTAGCGGAGAAGAGACCCAGTACTTC.

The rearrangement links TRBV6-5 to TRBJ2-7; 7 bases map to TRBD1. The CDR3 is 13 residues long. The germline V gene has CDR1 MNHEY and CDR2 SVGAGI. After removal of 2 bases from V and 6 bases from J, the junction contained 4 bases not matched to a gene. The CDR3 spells CASSYTDRAEQYF. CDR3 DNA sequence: TGTGCCAGCAGTTACACCGACAGGGCCGAGCAGTACTTC.

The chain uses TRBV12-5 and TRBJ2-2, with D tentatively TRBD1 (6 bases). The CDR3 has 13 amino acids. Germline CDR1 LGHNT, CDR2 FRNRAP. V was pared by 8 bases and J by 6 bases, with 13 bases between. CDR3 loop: CASQAQGSGELFF. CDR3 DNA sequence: TGTGCTAGTCAAGCGCAGGGGTCCGGGGAGCTGTTTTTT.

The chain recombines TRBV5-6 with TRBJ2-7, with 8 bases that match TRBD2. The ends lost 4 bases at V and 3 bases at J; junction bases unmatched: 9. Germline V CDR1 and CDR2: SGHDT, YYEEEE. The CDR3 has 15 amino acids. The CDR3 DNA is TGTGCCAGCAGCCGGGGGGGGGTACAAGGCTACGAGCAGTACTTC. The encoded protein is CASSRGGVQGYEQYF.

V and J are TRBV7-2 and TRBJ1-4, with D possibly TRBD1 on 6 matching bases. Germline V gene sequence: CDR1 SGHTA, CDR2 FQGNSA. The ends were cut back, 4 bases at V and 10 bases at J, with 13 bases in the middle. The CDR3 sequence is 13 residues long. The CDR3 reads CASSYKGGGKLFF. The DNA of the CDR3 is TGTGCCAGCAGCTACAAAGGGGGGGGAAAACTGTTTTTT.